The sequence of this T cell receptor beta chain was determined in a study of T cell responses to AZD1222 COVID-19 vaccine. General study results and limits: The CD4 TCRs associated with vaccination extended across spike and predominated at 160-218 and 743-854. At baseline, just a handful of AZD1222 recipients tested seropositive.

V lost 1 base to trimming and J lost 6 bases; unmatched junction nucleotides: 14. The germline V gene has CDR1 SGHDN and CDR2 FVKESK. CDR3 length: 18 amino acids. Concerning this clone: Its specificity is unknown.

The repertoire was sequenced with immunoSEQ multiplex PCR; TCRdb's copy has only in-frame clones and lacks some. The table has about 140,000 clones, roughly nine tenths seen once. The V and J genes are TRBV14 and TRBJ2-7, with 11 bases matching TRBD2. The sequence was collected from an adult in good health. The starting material was peripheral blood, obtained on day 0 of AZD1222 vaccination. Here the CDR3 DNA reads TGTGCCAGCAGCCAAGGGTCCCCCATACTAGCGGGAGAACTCGAGCAGTACTTC. It yields the protein CASSQGSPILAGELEQYF. Looking up the rest from reference TRBV14 and TRBJ2-7 gives the full variable domain: EAGVTQFPSHSVIEKGQTVTLRCDPISGHDNLYWYRRVMGKEIKFLLHFVKESKQDESGMPNNRFLAERTGGTYSTLKVQPAELEDSGVYFCASSQGSPILAGELEQYFGPGTRLTVT.